This is a list of T cell receptor beta chains from one sample in a study of cytomegalovirus exposure and HLA in healthy donors. Repertoires were generated with immunoSEQ multiplex PCR, while TCRdb's copy carries only in-frame clones and drops some. In the table there are 150,000 to 200,000 clones, more than 65% of which are singletons. Input material: PBMCs. The receptors shown here come from a man aged 18 to 30 in good health and CMV-seropositive. The CDR3 runs from the conserved cysteine through the conserved F or W. A D gene is named only where the DNA matches it firmly. Only part of the rows carry a size: once, few, many, or a class if the clone is expanded.

v_gene	d_gene	abundance	j_gene	CDR3nt	CDR3aa
TRBV2	.	.	TRBJ2-2	TGTGCCAGCAGGACCGGACAGAACACCGGGGAGCTGTTTTTT	CASRTGQNTGELFF
TRBV19	.	.	TRBJ1-3	TGTGCCAGTAGTATTCCTAACACCGGACTTCGAAACACCATATATTTT	CASSIPNTGLRNTIYF
TRBV4-1	TRBD2	.	TRBJ2-5	TGCGCCAGCAGCCAAGAAGCTAGCGGGGGAGAGACCCAGTACTTC	CASSQEASGGETQYF
TRBV7-9	TRBD1	few	TRBJ2-1	TGTGCCAGCAGCTTAGGACTTAACAGGGGAAGTAATGAGCAGTTCTTC	CASSLGLNRGSNEQFF
TRBV29-1	TRBD1	.	TRBJ2-2	TGCAGCGTTTCTGACAGGGGGCAATCAACAACAGGGGAGCTGTTTTTT	CSVSDRGQSTTGELFF
TRBV6-1	.	.	TRBJ1-2	TGTGCCAGTTTCACCGGGACTCACTATGGCTACACCTTC	CASFTGTHYGYTF
TRBV7-8	.	.	TRBJ1-1	TGTGCCAGCAGCTTACCGGGGGTGATCCCTGAAGCTTTCTTT	CASSLPGVIPEAFF
TRBV10-3	TRBD1	few	TRBJ1-2	TGTGCCATCAGTGAGCAGGAGGGGGCCGGGTTTGGCTACACCTTC	CAISEQEGAGFGYTF
TRBV6-1	.	.	TRBJ1-1	TGTGCCAGCGAGGTTGGTGGCACTGAAGCTTTCTTT	CASEVGGTEAFF
TRBV13	.	.	TRBJ2-5	TGTGCCAGCAGCTTCTGGCGGGTCCAAGAGACCCAGTACTTC	CASSFWRVQETQYF
TRBV19	TRBD2	.	TRBJ2-2	TGTGCCAGTAGTCTCCCCCACATGGCTAGCGGGGGCGGGCGGGAGCTGTTTTTT	CASSLPHMASGGGRELFF
TRBV5-1	.	.	TRBJ2-1	TGCGCCAGCAGCCTGGGGGGAGCTGGCAATGAGCAGTTCTTC	CASSLGGAGNEQFF
TRBV6-1	TRBD1	.	TRBJ2-5	TGTGCCAGCAGGGAACAGGGGGGAGAGACCCAGTACTTC	CASREQGGETQYF
TRBV25-1	TRBD1	few	TRBJ1-5	TGTGCCAGCAGTGCACCGGGGGACAGTGAGTTCGGGCCCCAGCATTTT	CASSAPGDSEFGPQHF
TRBV9	TRBD2	.	TRBJ2-2	TGTGCCAGCAGCGCCCGGGGGGGGGCGGACACCGGGGAGCTGTTTTTT	CASSARGGADTGELFF
TRBV2	TRBD1	.	TRBJ1-1	TGTGCCAGCAGTGGACAGGGGAACACTGAAGCTTTCTTT	CASSGQGNTEAFF
TRBV5-5	.	.	TRBJ1-1	TGTGCCAGCAGCTTCAGTTCTCAGAACACTGAAGCTTTCTTT	CASSFSSQNTEAFF
TRBV28	TRBD1	.	TRBJ1-2	TGTGCCAGCAGACGCCGGACAGGGAGGGTAAACTATGGCTACACCTTC	CASRRRTGRVNYGYTF
TRBV29-1	TRBD1	.	TRBJ1-1	TGCAGCGTTTCGGGACAGGACGGAGCTTTCTTT	CSVSGQDGAFF
TRBV18	TRBD1	.	TRBJ1-4	TGTGCCAGCTCACAATGGGGAGCCGGGACAGGGGATGAAAAACTGTTTTTT	CASSQWGAGTGDEKLFF
TRBV15	.	.	TRBJ1-3	TGTGCCACCAATTCAGGGCCGTCCTTGGAGGGAAACACCATATATTTT	CATNSGPSLEGNTIYF
TRBV7-9	.	.	TRBJ1-6	TGTGCCAGCAGCCTTGGACAGTCTCGATATAATTCACCCCTCCACTTT	CASSLGQSRYNSPLHF
TRBV5-1	.	.	TRBJ1-1	TGCGCCAGCCGCCCCCCCGGGACAATGAACACTGAAGCTTTCTTT	CASRPPGTMNTEAFF
TRBV19	TRBD1	.	TRBJ1-1	TGTGCCAGTAGCGATCGGACAGGGTGGGACACTGAAGCTTTCTTT	CASSDRTGWDTEAFF
TRBV7-9	TRBD1	.	TRBJ2-5	TGTGCCAGCAGCTTAGCATGGGACAGCCAAGAGACCCAGTACTTC	CASSLAWDSQETQYF
TRBV6-5	TRBD1	.	TRBJ1-4	TGTGCCAGCAGTTACGGAGGGACAGGGTCGGGAAAACTGTTTTTT	CASSYGGTGSGKLFF
TRBV5-6	TRBD1	.	TRBJ1-2	TGTGCCAGCAGCTTGGGGACAGGGTTTGGCTACACCTTC	CASSLGTGFGYTF
TRBV30	.	.	TRBJ1-2	TGTGCCTGGAGTGTGGGACAATCAGGCTACACCTTC	CAWSVGQSGYTF
TRBV7-2	.	.	TRBJ2-5	TGTGCCAGTGGGAGCCGGACAGAGACCCAGTACTTC	CASGSRTETQYF
TRBV11-3	.	.	TRBJ2-5	TGTGCCAGCAGCGGAGGTGGTAGCCTCAAAGAGACCCAGTACTTC	CASSGGGSLKETQYF
TRBV6-1	.	.	TRBJ2-5	TGTGCCAGCAACCTCGGGTCAGAGACCCAGTACTTC	CASNLGSETQYF
TRBV5-4	.	.	TRBJ1-2	TGTGCCAGCAGCTTGGACCGGAACTATGGCTACACCTTC	CASSLDRNYGYTF
TRBV10-3	.	once	TRBJ1-5	TGTGCCACCCCCCCTTGTCCTTTCAATCAGCCCCAGCATTTT	CATPPCPFNQPQHF
TRBV27	.	.	TRBJ1-2	TGTGCCAGCAGTTTGGGAGCGGGAATTGATGGCTACACCTTC	CASSLGAGIDGYTF
TRBV10-2	TRBD2	.	TRBJ2-1	TGCGCCAGCATCCCAGCGGGGGGCTCCTACAATGAGCAGTTCTTC	CASIPAGGSYNEQFF